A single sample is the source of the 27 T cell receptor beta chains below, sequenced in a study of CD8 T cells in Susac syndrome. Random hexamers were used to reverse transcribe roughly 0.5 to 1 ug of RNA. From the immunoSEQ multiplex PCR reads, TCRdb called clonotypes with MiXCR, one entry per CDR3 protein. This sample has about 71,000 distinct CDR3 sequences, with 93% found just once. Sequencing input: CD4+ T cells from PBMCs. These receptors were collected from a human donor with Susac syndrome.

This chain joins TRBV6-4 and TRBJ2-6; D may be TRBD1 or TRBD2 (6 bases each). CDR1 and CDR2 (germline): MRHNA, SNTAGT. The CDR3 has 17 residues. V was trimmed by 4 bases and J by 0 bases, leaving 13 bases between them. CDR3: CASSARGQVSGANVLTF. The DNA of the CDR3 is TGTGCCAGCAGTGCCCGGGGGCAGGTCTCTGGGGCCAACGTCCTGACTTTC.

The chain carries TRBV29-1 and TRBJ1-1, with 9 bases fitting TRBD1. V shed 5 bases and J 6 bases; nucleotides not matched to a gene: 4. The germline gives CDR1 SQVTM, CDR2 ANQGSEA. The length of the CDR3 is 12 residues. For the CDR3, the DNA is TGCAGCGTTTCACAGGGGGCGGCTGAAGCTTTCTTT. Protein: CSVSQGAAEAFF.

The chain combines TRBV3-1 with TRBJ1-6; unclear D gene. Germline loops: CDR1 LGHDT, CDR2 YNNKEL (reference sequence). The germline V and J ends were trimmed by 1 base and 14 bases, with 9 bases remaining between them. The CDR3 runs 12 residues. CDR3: CASSQVGGTLHF. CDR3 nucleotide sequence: TGTGCCAGCAGCCAAGTTGGTGGCACCCTCCACTTT.

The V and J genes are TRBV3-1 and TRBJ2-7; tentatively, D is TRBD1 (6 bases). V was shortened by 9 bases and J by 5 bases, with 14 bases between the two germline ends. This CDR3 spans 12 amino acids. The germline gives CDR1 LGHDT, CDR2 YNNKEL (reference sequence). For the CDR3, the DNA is TGTGCCAGTAAGACAGGAGGCCACGAGCAGTACTTC. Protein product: CASKTGGHEQYF.

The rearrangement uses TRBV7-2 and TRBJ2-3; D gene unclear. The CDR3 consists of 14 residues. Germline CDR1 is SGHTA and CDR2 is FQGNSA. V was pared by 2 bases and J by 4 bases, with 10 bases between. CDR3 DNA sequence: TGTGCCAGCAGCTTACTGCAGGTTTCAGATACGCAGTATTTT. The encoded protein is CASSLLQVSDTQYF.

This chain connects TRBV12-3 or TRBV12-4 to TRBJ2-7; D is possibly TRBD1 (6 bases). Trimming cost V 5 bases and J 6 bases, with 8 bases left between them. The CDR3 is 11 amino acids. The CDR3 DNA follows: TGTGCCAGCAGTACAGGGTTCGAGCAGTACTTC. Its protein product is CASSTGFEQYF.

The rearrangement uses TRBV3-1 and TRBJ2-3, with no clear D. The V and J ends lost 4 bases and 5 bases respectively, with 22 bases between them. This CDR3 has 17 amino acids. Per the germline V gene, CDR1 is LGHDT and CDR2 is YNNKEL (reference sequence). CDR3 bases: TGTGCCAGCAGCCCGCGGTATAGCCGGTTGGCCCAAGATACGCAGTATTTT. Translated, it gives CASSPRYSRLAQDTQYF.

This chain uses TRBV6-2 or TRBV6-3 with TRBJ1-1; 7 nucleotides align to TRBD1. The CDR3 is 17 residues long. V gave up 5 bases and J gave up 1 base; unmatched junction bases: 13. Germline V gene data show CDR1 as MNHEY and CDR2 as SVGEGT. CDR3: CASSVHGTAGTNTEAFF. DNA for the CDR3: TGTGCCAGCAGTGTTCACGGGACAGCTGGAACGAACACTGAAGCTTTCTTT.

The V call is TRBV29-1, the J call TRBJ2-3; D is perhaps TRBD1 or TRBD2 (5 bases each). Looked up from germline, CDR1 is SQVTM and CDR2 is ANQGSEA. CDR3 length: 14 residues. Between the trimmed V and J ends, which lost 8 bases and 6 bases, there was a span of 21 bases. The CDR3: CSFRRTPGDDTQYF. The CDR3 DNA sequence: TGCAGCTTCCGCAGGACCCCCGGGGACGATACGCAGTATTTT.

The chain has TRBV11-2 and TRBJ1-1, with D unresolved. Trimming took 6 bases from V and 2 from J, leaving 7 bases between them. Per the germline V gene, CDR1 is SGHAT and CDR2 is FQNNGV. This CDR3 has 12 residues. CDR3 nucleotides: TGTGCCAGCAGTAAACCTAACACTGAAGCTTTCTTT. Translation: CASSKPNTEAFF.

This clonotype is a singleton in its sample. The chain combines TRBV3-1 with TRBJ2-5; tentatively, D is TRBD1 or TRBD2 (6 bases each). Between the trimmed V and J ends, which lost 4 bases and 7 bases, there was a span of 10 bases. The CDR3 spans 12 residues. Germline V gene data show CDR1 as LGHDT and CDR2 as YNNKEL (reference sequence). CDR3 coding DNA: TGTGCCAGCAGCCCGGGGGCATGGACCCAGTACTTC. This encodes CASSPGAWTQYF.

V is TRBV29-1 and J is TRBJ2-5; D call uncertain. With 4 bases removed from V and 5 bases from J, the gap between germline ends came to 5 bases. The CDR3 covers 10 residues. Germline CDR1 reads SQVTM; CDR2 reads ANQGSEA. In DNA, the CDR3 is TGCAGCGTTGCCGAGGAGACCCAGTACTTC. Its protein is CSVAEETQYF.

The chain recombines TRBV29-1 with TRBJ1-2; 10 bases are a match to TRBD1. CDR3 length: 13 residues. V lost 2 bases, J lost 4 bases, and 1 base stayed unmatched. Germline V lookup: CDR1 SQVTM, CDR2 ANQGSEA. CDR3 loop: CSVERDRGYGYTF. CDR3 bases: TGCAGCGTTGAAAGGGACAGGGGCTATGGCTACACCTTC.

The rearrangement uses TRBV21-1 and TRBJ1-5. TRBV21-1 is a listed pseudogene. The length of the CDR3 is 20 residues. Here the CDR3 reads CASSPPREIWRFDSNQPQHF. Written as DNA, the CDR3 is TGTGCCAGCAGCCCACCGCGGGAGATTTGGCGTTTCGATAGCAATCAGCCCCAGCATTTT.

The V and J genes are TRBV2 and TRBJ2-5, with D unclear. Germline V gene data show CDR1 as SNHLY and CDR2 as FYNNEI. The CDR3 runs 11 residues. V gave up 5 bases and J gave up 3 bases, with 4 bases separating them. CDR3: CASSSEETQYF. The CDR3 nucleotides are TGTGCCAGCAGTTCAGAAGAGACCCAGTACTTC.

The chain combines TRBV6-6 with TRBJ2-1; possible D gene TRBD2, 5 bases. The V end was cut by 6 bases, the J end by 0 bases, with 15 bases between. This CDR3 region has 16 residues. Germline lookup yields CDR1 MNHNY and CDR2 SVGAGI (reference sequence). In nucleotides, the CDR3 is TGTGCCAGCAGCCGGGATCCCGGGCCCTCCTACAATGAGCAGTTCTTC. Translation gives CASSRDPGPSYNEQFF.

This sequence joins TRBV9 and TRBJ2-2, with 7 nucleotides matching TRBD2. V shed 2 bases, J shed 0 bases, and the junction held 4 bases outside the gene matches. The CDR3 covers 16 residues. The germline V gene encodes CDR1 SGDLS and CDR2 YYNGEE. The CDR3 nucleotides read TGTGCCAGCAGCGTGCTGGCGGGGGCGAACACCGGGGAGCTGTTTTTT. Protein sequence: CASSVLAGANTGELFF.

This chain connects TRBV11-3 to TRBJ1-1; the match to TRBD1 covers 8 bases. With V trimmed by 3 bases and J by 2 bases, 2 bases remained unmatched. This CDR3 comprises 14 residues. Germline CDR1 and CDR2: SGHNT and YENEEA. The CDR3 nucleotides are TGTGCCAGCAGCTTGGGACAGGAAAACACTGAAGCTTTCTTT. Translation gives CASSLGQENTEAFF.

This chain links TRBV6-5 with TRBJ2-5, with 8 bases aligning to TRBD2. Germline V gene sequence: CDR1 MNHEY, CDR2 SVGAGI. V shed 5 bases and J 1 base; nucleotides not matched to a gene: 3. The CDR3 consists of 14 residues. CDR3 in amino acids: CASSPGLGQETQYF. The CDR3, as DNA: TGTGCCAGCAGTCCGGGACTAGGCCAAGAGACCCAGTACTTC.

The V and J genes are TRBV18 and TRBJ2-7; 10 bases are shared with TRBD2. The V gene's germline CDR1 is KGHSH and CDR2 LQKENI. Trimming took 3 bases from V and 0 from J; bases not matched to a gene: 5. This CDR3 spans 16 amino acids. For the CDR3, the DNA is TGTGCCAGCTCACCGCTAGCTAGCGGGAGCTCCTACGAGCAGTACTTC. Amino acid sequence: CASSPLASGSSYEQYF.

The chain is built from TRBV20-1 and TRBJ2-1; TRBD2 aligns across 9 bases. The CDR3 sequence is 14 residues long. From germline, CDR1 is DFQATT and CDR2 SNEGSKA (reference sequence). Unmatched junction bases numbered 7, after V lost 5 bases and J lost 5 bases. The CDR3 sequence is CSAPGLAPNNEQFF. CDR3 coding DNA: TGCAGTGCTCCCGGACTAGCGCCAAACAATGAGCAGTTCTTC.

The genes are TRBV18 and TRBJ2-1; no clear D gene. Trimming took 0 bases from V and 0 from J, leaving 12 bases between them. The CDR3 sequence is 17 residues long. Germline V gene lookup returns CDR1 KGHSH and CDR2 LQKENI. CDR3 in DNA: TGTGCCAGCTCACCACCGGTCAGTCATATCTCCTACAATGAGCAGTTCTTC. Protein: CASSPPVSHISYNEQFF. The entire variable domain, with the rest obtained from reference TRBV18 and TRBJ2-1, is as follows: NAGVMQNPRHLVRRRGQEARLRCSPMKGHSHVYWYRQLPEEGLKFMVYLQKENIIDESGMPKERFSAEFPKEGPSILRIQQVVRGDSAAYFCASSPPVSHISYNEQFFGPGTRLTVL.

The CDR3 spells CASSLVSHRGSPLHF. In DNA, the CDR3 is TGCGCCAGCAGCTTGGTATCACATCGGGGAAGTCCCCTCCACTTT. The V call is TRBV5-1, the J call TRBJ1-6; D is unclear. The CDR3 spans 15 residues. The germline CDR1 and CDR2 sequences are SGHRS and YFSETQ. With 0 bases removed from V and 13 bases from J, the gap between germline ends came to 17 bases. The complete variable domain, with remaining parts taken from reference TRBV5-1 and TRBJ1-6, reads KAGVTQTPRYLIKTRGQQVTLSCSPISGHRSVSWYQQTPGQGLQFLFEYFSETQRNKGNFPGRFSGRQFSNSRSEMNVSTLELGDSALYLCASSLVSHRGSPLHFGNGTRLTVT.

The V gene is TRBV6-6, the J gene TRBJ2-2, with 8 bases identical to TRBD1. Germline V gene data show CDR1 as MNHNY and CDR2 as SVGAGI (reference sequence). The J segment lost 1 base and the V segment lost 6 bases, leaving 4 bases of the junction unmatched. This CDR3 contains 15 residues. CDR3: CASSPGQGNTGELFF. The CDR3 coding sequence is TGTGCCAGCAGCCCCGGACAGGGGAACACCGGGGAGCTGTTTTTT.

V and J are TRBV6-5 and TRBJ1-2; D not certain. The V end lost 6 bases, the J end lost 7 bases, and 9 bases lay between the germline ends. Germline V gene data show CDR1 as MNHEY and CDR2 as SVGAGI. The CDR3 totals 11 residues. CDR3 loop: CASSSTGGYTF. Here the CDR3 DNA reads TGTGCCAGCAGCTCGACTGGTGGCTACACCTTC.

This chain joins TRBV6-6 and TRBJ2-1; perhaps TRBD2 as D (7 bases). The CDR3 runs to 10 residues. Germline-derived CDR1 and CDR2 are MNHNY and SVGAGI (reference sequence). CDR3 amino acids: CTAGAGEQFF. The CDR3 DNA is TGTACCGCGGGGGCGGGAGAGCAGTTCTTC.

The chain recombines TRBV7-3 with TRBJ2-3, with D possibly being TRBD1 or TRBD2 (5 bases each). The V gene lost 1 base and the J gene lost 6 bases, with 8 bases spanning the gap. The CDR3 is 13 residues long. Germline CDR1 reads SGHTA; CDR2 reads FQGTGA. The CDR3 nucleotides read TGTGCCAGCAGCTTAAGAGGGGTCGATACGCAGTATTTT. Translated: CASSLRGVDTQYF. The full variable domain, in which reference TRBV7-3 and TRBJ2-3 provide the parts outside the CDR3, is GAGVSQTPSNKVTEKGKYVELRCDPISGHTALYWYRQSLGQGPEFLIYFQGTGAADDSGLPNDRFFAVRPEGSVSTLKIQRTERGDSAVYLCASSLRGVDTQYFGPGTRLTVL.